Below are 9 T cell receptor beta chains sequenced from a single sample in a study of blood T cell repertoires in COVID-19. Method: immunoSEQ multiplex PCR; TCRdb's copy keeps in-frame clones and lacks some. The sample lists about 310,000 clones, more than 70% occurring once. Sequenced input: peripheral blood. These receptors originate from a woman in her forties or fifties who had recovered from COVID-19.

The CDR3 DNA is TGCGCCAGCAGCCAAGCCGACGGGTCTGGGGCCAACGTCCTGACTTTC. This translates into CASSQADGSGANVLTF. The V gene is TRBV4-3, the J gene TRBJ2-6; no clear D. The CDR3 consists of 16 residues. In germline, CDR1 is LGHNA, CDR2 YSLEER. V lost 1 base to trimming and J lost 1 base, with 8 bases between them.

V is TRBV2 and J is TRBJ2-1; D is undetermined. This CDR3 is 13 amino acids long. Germline V gene sequence: CDR1 SNHLY, CDR2 FYNNEI. V was pared by 4 bases and J by 3 bases, with 7 bases between. CDR3 residues: CASSGAIYNEQFF. The CDR3 coding sequence is TGTGCCAGCAGTGGGGCGATCTACAATGAGCAGTTCTTC.

The chain recombines TRBV9 with TRBJ2-3, with 11 bases matching TRBD2. V lost 2 bases to trimming and J lost 5 bases; unmatched junction nucleotides: 4. Germline assignment: CDR1 SGDLS and CDR2 YYNGEE. This CDR3 is 15 amino acids long. In DNA form, the CDR3 reads TGTGCCAGCAGCGTTAGCGGGGGGGCCCGAGATACGCAGTATTTT. It yields the protein CASSVSGGARDTQYF.

The chain recombines TRBV9 with TRBJ2-1; 9 bases match TRBD1. The CDR3 length is 15 residues. Germline V CDR1 and CDR2: SGDLS, YYNGEE. V gave up 4 bases and J gave up 3 bases; unmatched junction bases: 5. CDR3: CASSPGQGLYNEQFF. DNA of the CDR3: TGTGCCAGCAGCCCGGGACAGGGACTCTACAATGAGCAGTTCTTC.

The sample holds many counts of this clone. V gene TRBV7-9 combines with J gene TRBJ2-3, with 10 bases that match TRBD1. CDR3 length: 16 amino acids. The V gene's germline CDR1 is SEHNR and CDR2 FQNEAQ (reference sequence). V shed 5 bases and J 3 bases; nucleotides not matched to a gene: 8. CDR3 protein: CASSRPGQGMTDTQYF. The DNA of the CDR3 is TGTGCCAGCAGCCGCCCGGGACAGGGGATGACAGATACGCAGTATTTT.

The rearrangement uses TRBV21-1 and TRBJ2-5; the tabulated D call, TRBD2, remains unverified against the DNA. TRBV21-1 is shown as a pseudogene. This CDR3 region has 14 residues. The CDR3 loop reads CASSKHGGRETQYF. The CDR3 nucleotides read TGTGCCAGCAGCAAACATGGCGGGCGGGAGACCCAGTACTTC.

The rearrangement uses TRBV11-2 and TRBJ2-3; 10 bases match TRBD2. The germline V gene encodes CDR1 SGHAT and CDR2 FQNNGV. This CDR3 is built from 14 residues. The trim removed 7 bases at V and 4 bases at J, leaving 5 bases unmatched. The CDR3 is CASNLAGVPDTQYF. In DNA form, the CDR3 reads TGTGCCAGCAACCTAGCGGGAGTTCCAGATACGCAGTATTTT.

The chain is built from TRBV5-6 and TRBJ1-2, with TRBD1 matching over 8 bases. J gave up 8 bases and V 1 base, and 4 bases lay outside the gene matches. Germline CDR1 is SGHDT and CDR2 is YYEEEE. The CDR3 runs to 13 residues. The CDR3 here is CASSLPGGSGYTF. CDR3 DNA sequence: TGTGCCAGCAGCTTGCCAGGGGGCAGCGGCTACACCTTC.

The gene calls are TRBV5-1 and TRBJ2-3; 8 bases fit TRBD2. Trimming took 4 bases from V and 3 from J; bases not matched to a gene: 10. The CDR3 length is 16 residues. Germline values: CDR1 SGHRS, CDR2 YFSETQ. CDR3 nucleotide sequence: TGCGCCAGCAGCCCCGATCTAGCGGGCGGGACAGATACGCAGTATTTT. Amino acid sequence: CASSPDLAGGTDTQYF.